This paragraph covers one TCR beta chain sequence. Patients from Seattle were sampled longitudinally, starting during active infection. Sequenced by immunoSEQ multiplex PCR; TCRdb stores in-frame clones only, minus some. Of hundreds of thousands of clones in the sample, 85% to 90% were seen once. The sample is drawn from a study of blood T cell repertoires in COVID-19. The wider study: Sources were T cells, B-cell-depleted T cells, or PBMCs; the material itself was cDNA or gDNA.

V was cut by 6 bases and J by 6 bases, with 20 bases left in between. The CDR3 length is 16 residues. Per germline, CDR1 SGHVS and CDR2 FQNEAQ. The source of this sequence is a man aged 50 to 59 with COVID-19, enrolled during active disease. The sequenced material came from peripheral blood. V gene TRBV7-8 combines with J gene TRBJ1-4; D is perhaps TRBD1 (5 bases). In DNA form, the CDR3 reads TGTGCCAGCAGTTCAGGGCCCTCCGGGAGCGATGAAAAACTGTTTTTT. Residues: CASSSGPSGSDEKLFF.